What follows describes a single T cell receptor (beta chain). V was clipped by 4 bases and J by 1 base, with 10 bases between them. Germline V gene lookup returns CDR1 SGHDN and CDR2 FVKESK. The CDR3 runs 14 residues. Some clones are missing from TCRdb's copy, which holds only in-frame ones; the method was immunoSEQ multiplex PCR. Of under 20,000 clones listed, 89% are singletons. This specimen comes from a study of blood T cell repertoires in COVID-19. The sequenced sample consisted of peripheral blood. This chain connects TRBV14 to TRBJ1-1, with D maybe TRBD1 (5 bases). The receptor's source is a man in his 60s with active COVID-19. CDR3 sequence reads: CASSPRVANTEAFF. The CDR3 region has the DNA TGTGCCAGCAGCCCCAGGGTTGCGAACACTGAAGCTTTCTTT.